These 20 T cell receptor beta chains share one sample of origin, sequenced in a study of T cell responses to AZD1222 COVID-19 vaccine. Measured with immunoSEQ multiplex PCR; TCRdb has only the in-frame clones, and not every one. The table includes 150,000 or so clones, about 90% detected once. The sample consisted of peripheral blood, taken 28 days after the second AZD1222 dose. These receptors all stem from an adult who received the AZD1222 COVID-19 vaccine.

This sequence joins TRBV11-2 and TRBJ2-7; 7 nucleotides match TRBD2. Per the germline V gene, CDR1 is SGHAT and CDR2 is FQNNGV. This CDR3 region has 16 residues. V lost 4 bases, J lost 3 bases, and 12 bases stayed unmatched. CDR3 sequence (DNA): TGTGCCAGCAGCTCCCGGACTAGACCCACCCTCTACGAGCAGTACTTC. Translating gives CASSSRTRPTLYEQYF.

This chain connects TRBV6-6 to TRBJ1-4; maybe TRBD1 (6 bases). V was clipped by 5 bases and J by 8 bases, with 21 bases between them. In germline, CDR1 is MNHNY, CDR2 SVGAGI (reference sequence). The CDR3 length is 16 residues. CDR3 nucleotide sequence: TGTGCCAGCAGTACTCATTCAGGGGCGTCGCGGGAAAAACTGTTTTTT. Protein sequence: CASSTHSGASREKLFF.

This sequence joins TRBV5-1 and TRBJ1-6; D may be TRBD1 (6 bases). With 4 bases removed from V and 7 bases from J, the gap between germline ends came to 12 bases. Germline assignment: CDR1 SGHRS and CDR2 YFSETQ. The CDR3 has 14 residues. The CDR3 coding sequence is TGCGCCAGCAGCATAGGACAGCGGAATTCACCCCTCCACTTT. Its translation: CASSIGQRNSPLHF.

CDR3: CASSPTTGDRENSPLHF. CDR3 DNA sequence: TGTGCCAGCAGCCCTACCACAGGTGACAGGGAGAATTCACCCCTCCACTTT. The chain couples TRBV16 to TRBJ1-6, with 7 bases fitting TRBD1. V gave up 4 bases and J gave up 7 bases; unmatched junction bases: 13. CDR1 and CDR2 from the germline V gene are KGHSY and FQNENV. The CDR3 is 17 amino acids.

The chain employs TRBV6-6 and TRBJ2-7; TRBD2 aligns across 8 bases. The V gene end was trimmed by 8 bases and the J gene end by 4 bases; junction bases not matched to a gene: 10. The length of the CDR3 is 14 residues. The germline V gene encodes CDR1 MNHNY and CDR2 SVGAGI (reference sequence). The CDR3, as DNA: TGTGCCAGCCAGACAGCGGGAGTAAGGTACGAGCAGTACTTC. Its protein product is CASQTAGVRYEQYF.

The chain carries TRBV25-1 and TRBJ1-5; 7 nucleotides agree with TRBD1. CDR3 size: 14 residues. Losses at the gene ends were 4 bases for V and 9 bases for J; bases not matched to a gene: 9. CDR1 and CDR2 (germline): MGHDK, SYGVNS. CDR3 nucleotide sequence: TGTGCCAGCAGTGCATCGACAGGGATTGGGCCCCAGCATTTT. As protein: CASSASTGIGPQHF.

The chain joins TRBV19 to TRBJ1-1, with 8 bases that match TRBD1. The CDR3 runs to 16 residues. Germline V gene data show CDR1 as LNHDA and CDR2 as SQIVND (reference sequence). V lost 4 bases and J lost 1; bases outside the gene matches: 8. CDR3 region: CASSTDRGARNTEAFF. The CDR3 bases are TGTGCCAGTAGTACTGACAGGGGCGCTCGGAACACTGAAGCTTTCTTT.

Of note for this clone: Its ends do not fully match the called genes, so a read error is possible. CDR3 nucleotides: TGTGCTTGTGGTTTCAAACCCGACGGGGGTAGCACAGATACGCAGTATTTT. As protein: CACGFKPDGGSTDTQYF. The chain links TRBV12-5 to TRBJ2-3; D is perhaps TRBD2 (6 bases). Germline V gene sequence: CDR1 LGHNT, CDR2 FRNRAP. There are 17 residues in the CDR3.

The chain has TRBV30 and TRBJ2-7; D perhaps matches TRBD1 (6 bases). Germline CDR1 and CDR2: GTSNPN and SVGIG (reference sequence). The V end lost 3 bases, the J end lost 2 bases, and 8 bases lay between the germline ends. This CDR3 is built from 12 residues. The CDR3 nucleotides are TGTGCCTGGAGCCCAGGGGCCTACGAGCAGTACTTC. It specifies CAWSPGAYEQYF.

This sequence joins TRBV18 and TRBJ1-2; 8 nucleotides align to TRBD1. CDR3 size: 15 residues. V lost 3 bases and J lost 1; bases outside the gene matches: 4. The germline V gene has CDR1 KGHSH and CDR2 LQKENI. CDR3 region: CASSPADRGNYGYTF. The CDR3 coding sequence is TGTGCCAGCTCACCCGCCGACAGGGGTAACTATGGCTACACCTTC.

The chain recombines TRBV15 with TRBJ1-1, with D uncertain. CDR1 is LNHNV and CDR2 is YYDKDF in the germline V gene (reference sequence). The length of the CDR3 is 17 residues. V was shortened by 3 bases and J by 0 bases, with 17 bases between the two germline ends. This CDR3 reads CATSRLPGGYVNTEAFF. CDR3 coding DNA: TGTGCCACCAGCAGGCTCCCGGGAGGTTACGTGAACACTGAAGCTTTCTTT.

This chain joins TRBV18 and TRBJ2-5; a possible D gene is TRBD1 (6 bases). Trimming pared 5 bases from V and 4 bases from J, leaving 11 bases between. Germline lookup yields CDR1 KGHSH and CDR2 LQKENI. CDR3 length: 13 amino acids. The CDR3 sequence: CASSGGWRETQYF. The CDR3 nucleotides read TGTGCCAGCTCAGGGGGCTGGCGAGAGACCCAGTACTTC. The full variable domain, in which reference TRBV18 and TRBJ2-5 provide the parts outside the CDR3, is NAGVMQNPRHLVRRRGQEARLRCSPMKGHSHVYWYRQLPEEGLKFMVYLQKENIIDESGMPKERFSAEFPKEGPSILRIQQVVRGDSAAYFCASSGGWRETQYFGPGTRLLVL.

The chain joins TRBV5-4 to TRBJ2-1; TRBD2 aligns across 11 bases. This CDR3 spans 15 amino acids. Germline V gene sequence: CDR1 SGHNT, CDR2 YYREEE (reference sequence). V shed 5 bases, J shed 6 bases, and the junction held 7 bases outside the gene matches. CDR3 in amino acids: CASRLAGGPPNEQFF. The CDR3 DNA is TGTGCCAGCAGGTTAGCGGGAGGGCCTCCCAATGAGCAGTTCTTC.

The rearrangement uses TRBV5-1 and TRBJ2-3; perhaps TRBD2 as D (5 bases). The CDR3 spans 14 residues. Germline loops: CDR1 SGHRS, CDR2 YFSETQ. V was pared by 0 bases and J by 4 bases, with 9 bases between. The CDR3 is CASSLVLASDTQYF. The DNA of the CDR3 is TGCGCCAGCAGCTTGGTGTTAGCGTCAGATACGCAGTATTTT.

The chain is built from TRBV12-3 or TRBV12-4 and TRBJ1-1; unclear D gene. Trimming removed 6 bases at V and 10 bases at J, with 15 bases between. The CDR3 runs 12 residues. CDR3 protein: CASSPFTTTAFF. The CDR3 DNA is TGTGCCAGCAGCCCCTTCACAACTACAGCTTTCTTT.

V is TRBV12-5 and J is TRBJ2-7; D gene unclear. CDR3 length: 15 residues. Trimming pared 3 bases from V and 4 bases from J, leaving 16 bases between. CDR1 is LGHNT, CDR2 FRNRAP, per germline. The chain's CDR3 is CASGFNSLTAYEQYF. As DNA, the CDR3 is TGTGCTAGTGGTTTCAACTCTCTCACCGCGTACGAGCAGTACTTC.

This chain uses TRBV2 with TRBJ1-3; D gene unclear. The CDR3 loop spans 15 amino acids. In germline, CDR1 is SNHLY, CDR2 FYNNEI. With 6 bases removed from V and 0 bases from J, the gap between germline ends came to 12 bases. The CDR3 coding sequence is TGTGCCAGCAGCCCCATCCTCCGCTCTGGAAACACCATATATTTT. Its translation: CASSPILRSGNTIYF.

There are a few counts of this clone. The DNA of the CDR3 is TGTGCCAGCAGCTTGGGCGGGGGGGTTACCAATGAGCAGTTCTTC. Residues: CASSLGGGVTNEQFF. The chain joins TRBV11-2 to TRBJ2-1; 9 bases match TRBD2. The CDR3 extends over 15 amino acids. The V segment lost 3 bases and the J segment 6 bases; nucleotides outside the gene matches: 6. Germline assignment: CDR1 SGHAT and CDR2 FQNNGV.

V gene TRBV5-1 combines with J gene TRBJ1-3, with a weak D call TRBD1 (5 bases). Looked up from germline, CDR1 is SGHRS and CDR2 is YFSETQ. The CDR3 consists of 12 residues. Trimming left V 0 bases short and J 10 bases short, with 8 bases between. This CDR3 is CASSLATGTIYF. DNA for the CDR3: TGCGCCAGCAGCTTGGCAACAGGAACCATATATTTT.

The V gene is TRBV25-1, the J gene TRBJ1-2, with a possible D match to TRBD1 (6 bases). V dropped 4 bases and J dropped 7 bases, with 13 bases sitting between them. This CDR3 region has 13 residues. Germline V gives CDR1 MGHDK, CDR2 SYGVNS. CDR3 loop: CASSGGARGGYTF. Here the CDR3 DNA reads TGTGCCAGCAGTGGGGGGGCGCGAGGTGGCTACACCTTC.